The source of this T cell receptor (beta chain) is a study of OX40 agonist ivuxolimab in advanced cancers. Study-level background: Checkpoint inhibitors had been given previously to about 40% of patients.

Generated by immunoSEQ multiplex PCR, the TCRdb table keeps only in-frame clones and is missing some. The sample yields about 23,000 clones, over 70% seen once. The TCR comes from an adult with an advanced solid tumor such as melanoma, head and neck, liver or kidney cancer. The input for sequencing was CD4+ or CD8+ T cells sorted from blood, taken in a trial of the OX40 agonist ivuxolimab.

The DNA for the CDR3 is TGTGCCAGCAGCCCGGACGGTGTGGGTACGCAGTATTTT. This sequence encodes CASSPDGVGTQYF. V usage is TRBV5-6 and J usage is TRBJ2-3; D unclear. Per the germline V gene, CDR1 is SGHDT and CDR2 is YYEEEE. Trimming cost V 4 bases and J 8 bases, with 14 bases left between them. This CDR3 has 13 amino acids.